The source of this TCR beta chain is a study of T cell responses to AZD1222 COVID-19 vaccine. Here immunoSEQ multiplex PCR was the method, and the copy in TCRdb shows in-frame clones only, minus some. The sample includes some 97,000 clones, around nine tenths of them seen just once. Study-wide findings and caveats: Baseline antibody screening turned up just a handful of seropositive AZD1222 recipients. Epitopes outside B.1.351 and B.1.1.7 mutated regions reportedly drew nearly half of spike TCRs. Clonal diversity may have been underestimated, and the donors were mostly white British, with more females than males.

Trimming left V 2 bases short and J 1 base short, with 9 bases between. Germline lookup yields CDR1 SGHRS and CDR2 YFSETQ. The CDR3 is made up of 14 amino acids. A note on this clone: The antigen remains unidentified.

The rearrangement joins TRBV5-1 to TRBJ1-1; perhaps TRBD1 as D (5 bases). The material was peripheral blood, obtained on day 0 of AZD1222 vaccination. The receptor was derived from an adult in good health. This CDR3 reads CASSFGGRNTEAFF. Here the CDR3 DNA reads TGCGCCAGCAGCTTCGGGGGTCGGAACACTGAAGCTTTCTTT.